This T cell receptor (beta chain) was profiled in a study of blood T cell repertoires in COVID-19. At the level of the study: T cells, B-cell-depleted T cells, or PBMCs supplied cDNA or gDNA.

Trimming stripped 0 bases from V and 7 bases from J, with 4 bases between. Germline V CDR1 and CDR2: LNHNV, YYDKDF (reference sequence). The CDR3 has 13 residues. In the study's own analysis: Reference gene primer amplification gave nucleated cell count estimates. Assay: immunoSEQ multiplex PCR; the TCRdb copy retains only in-frame clones and omits some. V, J and clone size are taken as reported in that table, and D and trimming were inferred from the DNA itself. The table shows around 140,000 clones, with roughly 89% occurring only once. Input material: peripheral blood. The TCR comes from a woman aged 45-65 years with active or convalescent COVID-19. The rearrangement links TRBV15 to TRBJ1-6; no definite D call. The chain's CDR3 is CATSRDRNSPLHF. As DNA, the CDR3 is TGTGCCACCAGCAGAGATCGGAATTCACCCCTCCACTTT.